These 26 T cell receptor beta chains were sequenced from one sample in a study of cytomegalovirus exposure and HLA in healthy donors. PCR primers comprised 60 Vbeta and 13 Jbeta primers. Data came from immunoSEQ multiplex PCR; TCRdb stores just in-frame clones and leaves some out. Of roughly 180,000 clones detected, 65% to 85% appear once; the ten largest clones hold 4.5%. Sequences were obtained from PBMCs. These receptors came from a woman aged 45-65 years in good health and CMV-seropositive.

The chain combines TRBV4-1 with TRBJ2-7; TRBD1 aligns across 9 bases. CDR3 length: 14 amino acids. Looked up from germline, CDR1 is MGHRA and CDR2 is YSYEKL. The V and J ends lost 4 bases and 3 bases, in that order; junction bases with no gene match: 4. CDR3 nucleotide sequence: TGCGCCAGCAGCCCTCGGACAGGGGTCTACGAGCAGTACTTC. Residues: CASSPRTGVYEQYF.

This clone turned up a few times. The chain uses TRBV28 and TRBJ2-1; TRBD1 agrees at 9 bases. Germline V lookup: CDR1 MDHEN, CDR2 SYDVKM. Trimming removed 5 bases from V and 3 bases from J; junction bases left unmatched: 23. The CDR3 consists of 21 residues. CDR3 residues: CASSLFPSHYRGRRLYNEQFF. The DNA of the CDR3 is TGTGCCAGCAGTCTCTTTCCTTCCCATTACAGGGGGCGAAGACTCTACAATGAGCAGTTCTTC.

This clone occurred a few times. The rearrangement joins TRBV6-5 to TRBJ2-1, with 9 nucleotides matching TRBD1. The CDR3 contains 16 residues. The ends lost 1 base at V and 4 bases at J; junction bases unmatched: 5. Germline loops: CDR1 MNHEY, CDR2 SVGAGI. DNA for the CDR3: TGTGCCAGCAGTTACTGGGGACAGGGTACTTACAATGAGCAGTTCTTC. Translating gives CASSYWGQGTYNEQFF.

The V gene is TRBV9, the J gene TRBJ1-2; D is unresolved. The CDR3 contains 10 residues. V lost 7 bases, J lost 7 bases, and 8 bases lay in between. The germline gives CDR1 SGDLS, CDR2 YYNGEE. The CDR3 DNA is TGTGCCAGCGCGGGAGGTGGCTACACCTTC. It specifies CASAGGGYTF.

The chain has TRBV4-3 and TRBJ2-2; weak D call: TRBD2 (6 bases). The CDR3 totals 15 residues. Germline V gene data show CDR1 as LGHNA and CDR2 as YSLEER. Trimming pared 4 bases from V and 5 bases from J, leaving 14 bases between. The CDR3 coding sequence is TGCGCCAGCAGCCCGGGGGTGGGAGGAACCGGGGAGCTGTTTTTT. Translation gives CASSPGVGGTGELFF.

V usage is TRBV6-5 and J usage is TRBJ2-2, with D unresolved. The CDR3 has 15 amino acids. V lost 4 bases and J 0 bases, leaving 9 bases between the germline ends. The germline gives CDR1 MNHEY, CDR2 SVGAGI. For the CDR3, the DNA is TGTGCCAGCAGTTCGTCGGTTTCGAACACCGGGGAGCTGTTTTTT. It specifies CASSSSVSNTGELFF.

J is TRBJ1-1 and V is TRBV18; 8 bases fit TRBD1. After removal of 1 base from V and 6 bases from J, the junction contained 4 bases not matched to a gene. From germline, CDR1 is KGHSH and CDR2 LQKENI. CDR3 length equals 14 residues. The CDR3 region is CASSPRDRGPEAFF. DNA for the CDR3: TGTGCCAGCTCACCACGAGACAGGGGCCCTGAAGCTTTCTTT.

The gene calls are TRBV6-1 and TRBJ2-1; 8 bases are a match to TRBD1. The CDR3 totals 14 residues. The V gene end was trimmed by 7 bases and the J gene end by 4 bases; junction bases not matched to a gene: 6. Germline-derived CDR1 and CDR2 are MNHNS and SASEGT. The DNA of the CDR3 is TGTGCCAGCAAGAGACAGGGGACTTACAATGAGCAGTTCTTC. Protein product: CASKRQGTYNEQFF.

This chain joins TRBV9 and TRBJ1-6; D gene unclear. CDR3 size: 16 residues. Germline V CDR1 and CDR2: SGDLS, YYNGEE. Trimming took 0 bases from V and 0 from J, leaving 7 bases between them. CDR3 protein: CASSVAGSSYNSPLHF. The CDR3 DNA is TGTGCCAGCAGCGTAGCGGGGAGCTCCTATAATTCACCCCTCCACTTT.

A single count supports this clone. The J gene is TRBJ2-5, the V gene TRBV5-1; TRBD2 matches 8 bases. Germline V CDR1 and CDR2: SGHRS, YFSETQ. The V gene end was trimmed by 0 bases and the J gene end by 5 bases; junction bases not matched to a gene: 9. The CDR3 totals 16 residues. In DNA form, the CDR3 reads TGCGCCAGCAGCTTGGCCGGTTCTTCGGGGGGGGAGACCCAGTACTTC. Protein: CASSLAGSSGGETQYF.

The rearrangement links TRBV29-1 to TRBJ1-2; no clear D. Germline V lookup: CDR1 SQVTM, CDR2 ANQGSEA. CDR3 length: 11 amino acids. V gave up 1 base and J gave up 2 bases, with 2 bases separating them. DNA for the CDR3: TGCAGCGTTGAAGTAAACTATGGCTACACCTTC. Encoded protein: CSVEVNYGYTF.

This rearrangement joins TRBV27 to TRBJ1-2, with D maybe TRBD1 (5 bases). The CDR3 runs to 14 residues. From germline, CDR1 is MNHEY and CDR2 SMNVEV (reference sequence). With 5 bases removed from V and 0 bases from J, the gap between germline ends came to 10 bases. The chain's CDR3 is CASSPTVPNYGYTF. CDR3 nucleotides: TGTGCCAGCAGTCCGACAGTGCCTAACTATGGCTACACCTTC.

The chain employs TRBV7-6 and TRBJ2-7, with a possible D match to TRBD2 (5 bases). The CDR3 extends over 14 amino acids. Trimming left V 5 bases short and J 0 bases short, with 11 bases between. Germline CDR1 reads SGHVS; CDR2 reads FNYEAQ. The CDR3 protein is CASSHPGVSYEQYF. CDR3 sequence (DNA): TGTGCCAGCAGCCACCCCGGGGTCTCCTACGAGCAGTACTTC.

The rearrangement joins TRBV19 to TRBJ2-1, with 8 bases fitting TRBD2. Per the germline V gene, CDR1 is LNHDA and CDR2 is SQIVND (reference sequence). Trimming cost V 2 bases and J 4 bases; bases outside gene matches: 10. The CDR3 covers 17 residues. The CDR3: CASSIIGVASGYNEQFF. The DNA of the CDR3 is TGTGCCAGTAGTATAATCGGGGTGGCTAGCGGGTACAATGAGCAGTTCTTC.

The CDR3 nucleotides are TGTGCCAGCAGCTGGACAGCCAACTATGGCTACACCTTC. This sequence encodes CASSWTANYGYTF. V and J are TRBV7-2 and TRBJ1-2, with D perhaps matching TRBD1 (6 bases). Looked up from germline, CDR1 is SGHTA and CDR2 is FQGNSA. V shed 4 bases and J shed 2 bases, with 8 bases lying between them. This CDR3 is built from 13 residues.

This chain links TRBV7-9 with TRBJ2-7; tentatively, D is TRBD2 (6 bases). Germline values: CDR1 SEHNR, CDR2 FQNEAQ (reference sequence). The CDR3 runs 15 residues. The germline V and J ends were trimmed by 2 bases and 5 bases, with 16 bases remaining between them. The CDR3 nucleotides read TGTGCCAGCAGCTTAAGCGGAGGGGTCAACCACGAGCAGTACTTC. This gives the protein CASSLSGGVNHEQYF.

The rearrangement uses TRBV7-9 and TRBJ1-2; a possible D gene is TRBD1 (6 bases). In germline, CDR1 is SEHNR, CDR2 FQNEAQ (reference sequence). The CDR3 covers 14 residues. V lost 5 bases to trimming and J lost 2 bases, with 12 bases between them. The CDR3 loop is CASSAIQGNYGYTF. In DNA form, the CDR3 reads TGTGCCAGCAGCGCGATACAGGGCAACTATGGCTACACCTTC.

V gene TRBV5-1 combines with J gene TRBJ2-3; 7 nucleotides match TRBD1. V lost 5 bases and J lost 0; bases outside the gene matches: 9. The CDR3 loop spans 16 amino acids. The V gene's germline CDR1 is SGHRS and CDR2 YFSETQ. CDR3 protein: CASSPLLGQSTDTQYF. The DNA for the CDR3 is TGCGCCAGCAGTCCTCTCCTGGGACAGAGCACAGATACGCAGTATTTT. The whole variable domain, filled in from reference TRBV5-1 and TRBJ2-3, reads KAGVTQTPRYLIKTRGQQVTLSCSPISGHRSVSWYQQTPGQGLQFLFEYFSETQRNKGNFPGRFSGRQFSNSRSEMNVSTLELGDSALYLCASSPLLGQSTDTQYFGPGTRLTVL.

To note about this clone: Germline and junction disagree at one end, which may indicate a read error. This rearrangement joins TRBV25-1 to TRBJ2-1; 13 positions agree with TRBD2. The CDR3 extends over 14 amino acids. Germline V gene lookup returns CDR1 MGHDK and CDR2 SYGVNS. The CDR3: CASSPGLAGNGQFF. The DNA of the CDR3 is TGTGCCAGCAGCCCGGGACTAGCGGGGAATGGGCAGTTCTTC.

This clone appeared once. This chain joins TRBV29-1 and TRBJ2-1, with TRBD2 matching over 12 bases. The CDR3 spans 16 residues. With V trimmed by 4 bases and J by 1 base, 5 bases remained unmatched. Germline loops: CDR1 SQVTM, CDR2 ANQGSEA. CDR3 sequence: CSVVLGTSGSYNEQFF. In DNA form, the CDR3 reads TGCAGCGTTGTCTTAGGGACTAGCGGGTCCTACAATGAGCAGTTCTTC.

The CDR3 DNA sequence: TGTGCCAGCAGCTCCCAGACAGGAACTCTAAAAGGCTACACCTTC. Amino acid sequence: CASSSQTGTLKGYTF. J is TRBJ1-2 and V is TRBV14, with a possible D match to TRBD1 (6 bases). Trimming pared 5 bases from V and 8 bases from J, leaving 21 bases between. CDR3 length equals 15 residues. Germline V gene data show CDR1 as SGHDN and CDR2 as FVKESK.

This rearrangement joins TRBV28 to TRBJ2-7; 7 nucleotides line up with TRBD1. The germline CDR1 and CDR2 sequences are MDHEN and SYDVKM. J lost 3 bases, V lost 6 bases, and 8 bases had no gene match. The CDR3 is 14 residues long. The DNA for the CDR3 is TGTGCCAGCAGCCAGGGGGACATGTACTACGAGCAGTACTTC. Translated, it gives CASSQGDMYYEQYF.

The V call is TRBV30, the J call TRBJ1-1; possibly TRBD1 for D (6 bases). V gave up 5 bases and J gave up 4 bases, with 11 bases separating them. CDR1 GTSNPN and CDR2 SVGIG come from the germline V gene (reference sequence). CDR3 size: 12 residues. This CDR3 reads CAWEGGGTEAFF. The CDR3 DNA sequence: TGTGCCTGGGAGGGGGGGGGCACTGAAGCTTTCTTT.

This clone was seen once. The chain links TRBV4-1 to TRBJ2-5, with 8 positions matching TRBD2. Germline CDR1 and CDR2: MGHRA and YSYEKL. The V and J ends lost 4 bases and 0 bases, in that order; junction bases with no gene match: 7. This CDR3 comprises 16 residues. As DNA, the CDR3 is TGCGCCAGCAGCCTTAGCGGGGCGATCTACCAAGAGACCCAGTACTTC. Residues: CASSLSGAIYQETQYF.

The chain employs TRBV2 and TRBJ2-7; 10 bases map to TRBD2. V dropped 2 bases and J dropped 9; count of bases not matched to a gene: 10. Germline V lookup: CDR1 SNHLY, CDR2 FYNNEI. This CDR3 is 15 amino acids long. In DNA form, the CDR3 reads TGTGCCAGCAGTGAATTCCTAGCGGGAGACTCAGGGCAGTACTTC. The encoded protein is CASSEFLAGDSGQYF. Supplemented by reference TRBV2 and TRBJ2-7, the full variable domain reads EPEVTQTPSHQVTQMGQEVILRCVPISNHLYFYWYRQILGQKVEFLVSFYNNEISEKSEIFDDQFSVERPDGSNFTLKIRSTKLEDSAMYFCASSEFLAGDSGQYFGPGTRLTVT.

This clone has a single count. The chain carries TRBV5-1 and TRBJ2-1; weak D call: TRBD1 (5 bases). This CDR3 is 14 amino acids long. The germline V gene encodes CDR1 SGHRS and CDR2 YFSETQ. With 0 bases removed from V and 3 bases from J, the gap between germline ends came to 7 bases. CDR3 protein: CASSLARDYNEQFF. Here the CDR3 DNA reads TGCGCCAGCAGCTTGGCCAGGGACTACAATGAGCAGTTCTTC.